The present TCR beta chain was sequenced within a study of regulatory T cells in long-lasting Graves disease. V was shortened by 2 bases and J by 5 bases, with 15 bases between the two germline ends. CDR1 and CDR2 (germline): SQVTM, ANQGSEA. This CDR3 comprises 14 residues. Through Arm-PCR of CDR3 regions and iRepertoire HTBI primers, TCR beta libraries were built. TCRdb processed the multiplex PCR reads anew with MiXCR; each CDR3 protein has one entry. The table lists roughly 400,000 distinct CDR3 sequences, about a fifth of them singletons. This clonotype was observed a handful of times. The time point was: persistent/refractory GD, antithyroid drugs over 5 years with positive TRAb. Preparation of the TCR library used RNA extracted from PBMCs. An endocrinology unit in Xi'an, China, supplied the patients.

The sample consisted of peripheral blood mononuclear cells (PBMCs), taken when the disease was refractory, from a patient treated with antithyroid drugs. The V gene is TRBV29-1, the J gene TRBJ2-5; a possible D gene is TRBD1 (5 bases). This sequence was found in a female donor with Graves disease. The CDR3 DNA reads TGCAGCGTTGAATATGGGCAGGGTGTCGAGACCCAGTACTTC. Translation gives CSVEYGQGVETQYF.